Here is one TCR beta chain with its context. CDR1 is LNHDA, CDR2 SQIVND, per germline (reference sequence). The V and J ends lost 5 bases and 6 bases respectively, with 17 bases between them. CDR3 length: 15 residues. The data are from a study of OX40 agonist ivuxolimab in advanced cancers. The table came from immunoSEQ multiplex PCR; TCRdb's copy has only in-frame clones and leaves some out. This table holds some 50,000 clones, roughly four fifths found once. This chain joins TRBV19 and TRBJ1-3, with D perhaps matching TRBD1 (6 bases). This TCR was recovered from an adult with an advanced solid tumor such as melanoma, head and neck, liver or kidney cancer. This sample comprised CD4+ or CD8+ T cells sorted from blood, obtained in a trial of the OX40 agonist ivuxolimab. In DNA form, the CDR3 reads TGTGCCAGTAGTGTACAGGGAGGTTTGGAAAACACCATATATTTT. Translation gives CASSVQGGLENTIYF. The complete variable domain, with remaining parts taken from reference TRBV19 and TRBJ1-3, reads DGGITQSPKYLFRKEGQNVTLSCEQNLNHDAMYWYRQDPGQGLRLIYYSQIVNDFQKGDIAEGYSVSREKKESFPLTVTSAQKNPTAFYLCASSVQGGLENTIYFGEGSWLTVV.